This TCR beta chain was recovered during a study of regulatory T cells in long-lasting Graves disease. The table lists this clonotype with many counts. The ends lost 8 bases at V and 4 bases at J; junction bases unmatched: 5. The CDR3 is made up of 14 amino acids. Time point specified: newly diagnosed GD, antithyroid drugs for less than 3 months. PBMC-derived RNA was used for the TCR library. TCR beta libraries were built with iRepertoire HTBI primers and Arm-PCR of CDR3 regions. TCRdb itself ran the multiplex PCR reads through MiXCR, one entry per CDR3 protein. The sample yields approximately 360,000 distinct CDR3 sequences, roughly 10% seen once. In addition, the sample was reused for a study of T cells in Graves' hyperthyroidism and ophthalmopathy.

This sequence was found in a young woman with Graves disease. This chain joins TRBV12-3 or TRBV12-4 and TRBJ2-3; 11 positions match TRBD1. The sample here was peripheral blood mononuclear cells (PBMCs), taken at new diagnosis, from a patient treated with antithyroid drugs. The CDR3 protein is CASRTGGDPDTQYF. CDR3 in DNA: TGTGCCAGCCGGACAGGGGGCGACCCAGATACGCAGTATTTT.